These 3 T cell receptor beta chains originate from one sample sequenced in a study of blood T cell repertoires in COVID-19. Method: immunoSEQ multiplex PCR; TCRdb's copy keeps in-frame clones and lacks some. The table shows hundreds of thousands of clones, with 70% to 90% occurring only once. The sequenced material came from peripheral blood. The receptor source for this set is a woman between 40 and 50 years old who had recovered from COVID-19.

The gene calls are TRBV25-1 and TRBJ2-1; 7 nucleotides line up with TRBD2. Looked up from germline, CDR1 is MGHDK and CDR2 is SYGVNS. Trimming took 4 bases from V and 2 from J; bases not matched to a gene: 14. The CDR3 sequence is 18 residues long. The DNA for the CDR3 is TGTGCCAGCAGTGGATCCCCTGGAGCGGGACCTACCTACAATGAGCAGTTCTTC. It translates to CASSGSPGAGPTYNEQFF.

This sequence joins TRBV9 and TRBJ2-7; TRBD1 matches at 8 bases. This CDR3 is built from 15 residues. Germline CDR1 reads SGDLS; CDR2 reads YYNGEE. The ends lost 4 bases at V and 2 bases at J; junction bases unmatched: 8. The CDR3 DNA is TGTGCCAGCAGCCTCGGGACAGGACAAACCTACGAGCAGTACTTC. Translated, it gives CASSLGTGQTYEQYF.

The chain recombines TRBV18 with TRBJ1-1, with 7 bases identical to TRBD1. This CDR3 comprises 18 residues. Trimming cost V 4 bases and J 0 bases; bases outside gene matches: 14. Germline CDR1 KGHSH, CDR2 LQKENI. The CDR3 is CASSLRQGPDKVNTEAFF. The DNA of the CDR3 is TGTGCCAGCTCACTACGACAGGGCCCGGATAAAGTGAACACTGAAGCTTTCTTT.